This T cell receptor beta chain derives from a study of blood T cell repertoires in COVID-19. This clone was detected once. Profiling relied on immunoSEQ multiplex PCR, and the TCRdb table lists in-frame clones only, not all of them. Among more than 80,000 clones listed, 70% to 90% were seen once. The source of this sequence is an elderly man with acute or convalescent COVID-19. Input material: peripheral blood.

DNA for the CDR3: TGCGCCAGCAGCCAAGATATTAGAGCAGATACGCAGTATTTT. Residues: CASSQDIRADTQYF. V gene TRBV4-3 combines with J gene TRBJ2-3; no clear D. This CDR3 is 14 amino acids long. Germline-derived CDR1 and CDR2 are LGHNA and YSLEER. Between the trimmed V and J ends, which lost 0 bases and 4 bases, there was a span of 8 bases.